This T cell receptor beta chain was documented in a study of cytomegalovirus exposure and HLA in healthy donors. At the level of the study: One earlier analysis, a look at 180 million or so T cells, found some 100 million unique TCR beta sequences.

This CDR3 is built from 13 residues. Per the germline V gene, CDR1 is GTSNPN and CDR2 is SVGIG (reference sequence). The V and J ends lost 6 bases and 1 base, in that order; junction bases with no gene match: 2. Worth noting for this clone: The target antigen is unknown.

The PCR employed 60 Vbeta primers together with 13 Jbeta primers. Assay used: immunoSEQ multiplex PCR; TCRdb lists only in-frame clones, some missing. Among about 130,000 clones listed, less than 80% were seen once. Study results and caveats: Sequencing artifact likely explains a cluster of highly shared sequence variants.

The source is a woman between 45 and 60 years old in good health and CMV-seronegative. The chain carries TRBV30 and TRBJ2-7; 11 positions match TRBD2. Material for sequencing was PBMCs. The CDR3 nucleotides read TGTGCCTGTACTAGCGGGAGTTCCTACGAGCAGTACTTC. Encoded protein: CACTSGSSYEQYF.